These 9 T cell receptor beta chains came from one sample sequenced in a study of T cell repertoires in cytomegalovirus infection. One entry per CDR3 protein results from TCRdb running MiXCR on the reads. The data hold 900,000 to 950,000 distinct CDR3 sequences, with 31% observed a single time. These TCRs' antigens remain unknown. The source material was cultured CD8+ T cells from PBMCs, sampled from culture after CMV antigen stimulation. These TCRs come from a human donor in good health (CMV status not recorded). Some clones in this sample may be carry-over from other donors' samples.

Note on this clonotype: A read error may account for a junction end that differs from germline. The chain is built from TRBV12-3 or TRBV12-4 and TRBJ2-3, with 7 bases lining up with TRBD1. The CDR3 loop spans 11 amino acids. The chain's CDR3 is CASSPPGQSRF. CDR3 coding DNA: TGTGCCAGCAGTCCCCCGGGACAGTCTCGATTT.

The chain couples TRBV5-5 to TRBJ2-6, with D perhaps matching TRBD2 (5 bases). The CDR3 has 18 amino acids. From germline, CDR1 is SGHKS and CDR2 YYEKEE (reference sequence). V lost 0 bases and J lost 0, with 13 bases in between. CDR3 nucleotide sequence: TGTGCCAGCAGCTTGGTTAGCGTCGCTTACTCTGGGGCCAACGTCCTGACTTTC. It translates to CASSLVSVAYSGANVLTF.

This rearrangement joins TRBV28 to TRBJ2-5; no firm D call. Trimming took 3 bases from V and 4 from J, leaving 9 bases between them. Germline CDR1 and CDR2: MDHEN and SYDVKM. CDR3 size: 13 residues. CDR3 nucleotide sequence: TGTGCCAGCAGTTTGCCTAGTCGAGAGACCCAGTACTTC. Translating it yields CASSLPSRETQYF.

This clonotype was seen just once. This chain's CDR3 is CASSLRGDPHSEQYV. CDR3 coding DNA: TGTGCCAGCAGCTTAAGGGGGGATCCCCACAGTGAGCAGTACGTC. The chain uses TRBV5-4 and TRBJ2-7; either TRBD1 or TRBD2 may fit D (6 bases each). Trimming stripped 2 bases from V and 7 bases from J, with 19 bases between. Germline V gives CDR1 SGHNT, CDR2 YYREEE (reference sequence). The CDR3 is 15 residues long.

The rearrangement joins TRBV5-1 to TRBJ2-3; TRBD2 might be the D (5 bases). V shed 0 bases and J shed 0 bases, with 11 bases lying between them. From germline, CDR1 is SGHRS and CDR2 YFSETQ. The CDR3 extends over 16 amino acids. This CDR3 reads CASSLARGPSTDTQYF. CDR3 sequence (DNA): TGCGCCAGCAGCTTGGCCAGAGGGCCCAGCACAGATACGCAGTATTTT.

This clonotype has just a few counts. The genes are TRBV23-1 and TRBJ1-5, with D perhaps TRBD1 (5 bases). TRBV23-1 is labeled an ORF, and its function is uncertain. This CDR3 has 15 residues. The V end was cut by 0 bases, the J end by 5 bases, with 11 bases between. The CDR3 bases are TGCGCCAGCAGTCAATCCGGGAGGGGCCATCAGCCCCAGCATTTT. Its translation: CASSQSGRGHQPQHF.

This clonotype appeared a few times. V is TRBV6-6 and J is TRBJ1-6, with a weak D call TRBD1 (6 bases). The CDR3 length is 16 residues. Germline V gene data show CDR1 as MNHNY and CDR2 as SVGAGI (reference sequence). V was pared by 4 bases and J by 3 bases, with 13 bases between. CDR3 nucleotide sequence: TGTGCCAGCAGTTCCAGGGGATCGGGCTATAATTCACCCCTCCACTTT. It codes for CASSSRGSGYNSPLHF.

The sample holds a few counts of this clonotype. The rearrangement links TRBV6-6 to TRBJ1-1, with D possibly being TRBD1 (5 bases). CDR3 size: 14 residues. In germline, CDR1 is MNHNY, CDR2 SVGAGI (reference sequence). Deletions cut 2 bases from V and 5 bases from J, with 12 bases between. CDR3 bases: TGTGCCAGCAGTTACAGGGGAGGGCGAACTGAAGCTTTCTTT. It codes for CASSYRGGRTEAFF.

This clonotype was seen only a few times. The genes are TRBV15 and TRBJ2-5; perhaps D is TRBD1 or TRBD2 (5 bases each). Trimming removed 0 bases at V and 5 bases at J, with 16 bases between. This CDR3 contains 16 residues. CDR1 is LNHNV and CDR2 is YYDKDF in the germline V gene (reference sequence). This CDR3 reads CATSRDWAPGTETQYF. The CDR3 nucleotides are TGTGCCACCAGCAGAGATTGGGCCCCGGGGACGGAGACCCAGTACTTC.